This T cell receptor beta chain came from a study of CD8+CD57+ T cells in acquired aplastic anemia. Per the germline V gene, CDR1 is SGHNT and CDR2 is YYREEE (reference sequence). This CDR3 is 14 amino acids long. A few counts support this clonotype. A single base separates this from a much larger clone, so it may be a read error. Genomic DNA, the template, was used for profiling of the TCR beta VDJ and CDR3. MiXCR was run by TCRdb on the reads, yielding one entry per CDR3 protein. The sample lists about 420,000 distinct CDR3 sequences; 55% to 70% were seen once. Sequences were obtained from sorted CD4+, CD8+, or CD8+CD57+ T cells (not recorded which) from PBMCs. The chain has TRBV5-4 and TRBJ1-3; a weak D match, TRBD1 (5 bases). This TCR was recovered from a human donor in good health, serving as a control. Here the CDR3 reads CASSPGSSGITIYF. In DNA, the CDR3 is TGTGCCAGCAGCCCAGGGAGCTCTGGAATCACCATATATTTT.